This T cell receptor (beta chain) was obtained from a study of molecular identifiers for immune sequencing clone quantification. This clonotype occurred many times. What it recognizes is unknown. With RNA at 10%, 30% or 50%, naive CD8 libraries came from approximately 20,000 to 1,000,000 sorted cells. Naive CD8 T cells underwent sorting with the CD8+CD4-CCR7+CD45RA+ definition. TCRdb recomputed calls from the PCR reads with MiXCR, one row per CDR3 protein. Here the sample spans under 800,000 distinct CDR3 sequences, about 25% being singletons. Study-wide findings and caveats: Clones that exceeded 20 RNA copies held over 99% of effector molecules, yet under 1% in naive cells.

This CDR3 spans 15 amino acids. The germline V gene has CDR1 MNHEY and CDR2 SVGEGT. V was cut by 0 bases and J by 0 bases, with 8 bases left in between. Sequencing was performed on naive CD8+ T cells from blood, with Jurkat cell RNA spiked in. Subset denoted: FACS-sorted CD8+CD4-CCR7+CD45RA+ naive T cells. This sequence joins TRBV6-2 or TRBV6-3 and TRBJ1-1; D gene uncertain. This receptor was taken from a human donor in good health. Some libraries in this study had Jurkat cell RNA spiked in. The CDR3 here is CASSYSVDMNTEAFF. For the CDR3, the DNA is TGTGCCAGCAGTTACTCTGTAGACATGAACACTGAAGCTTTCTTT.